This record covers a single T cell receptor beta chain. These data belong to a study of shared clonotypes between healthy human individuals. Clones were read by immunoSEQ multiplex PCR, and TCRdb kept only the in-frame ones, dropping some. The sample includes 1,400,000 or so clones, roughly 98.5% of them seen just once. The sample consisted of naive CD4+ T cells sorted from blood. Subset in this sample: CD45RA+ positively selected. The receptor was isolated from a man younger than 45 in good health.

The CDR3 loop reads CAISEEIQSSGNTIYF. The CDR3 DNA reads as TGTGCCATCAGTGAGGAAATACAGAGCTCTGGAAACACCATATATTTT. The V and J genes are TRBV10-3 and TRBJ1-3; no firm D call. The length of the CDR3 is 16 residues. CDR1 ENHRY and CDR2 SYGVKD come from the germline V gene. The V and J ends lost 2 bases and 0 bases respectively, with 11 bases between them.